Listed below are T cell receptor beta chains from one sample, sequenced in a study of T cell changes during pregnancy in multiple sclerosis. TCRdb's table, derived via immunoSEQ multiplex PCR, lists solely in-frame clones and lacks some. The table includes around 42,000 clones, more than 85% detected once. Specimen: CD4+ T cells from peripheral blood mononuclear cells, collected in the second trimester of pregnancy. These receptors were taken from a female donor in good health, enrolled as a control in a pregnancy study. Both conserved end residues are trimmed from each CDR3.

v_gene	j_gene	CDR3aa
TRBV4-3	TRBJ2-7	ASSQDRTSGRDYEQY
TRBV15	TRBJ1-5	ATSRLTGGVQPQH
TRBV11-3	TRBJ2-7	ASSLAGRSYEQY
TRBV18	TRBJ2-1	ASSPTETSKNEQF
TRBV9	TRBJ2-5	ASSGGRGGETQY
TRBV25-1	TRBJ1-1	ASTRTGGRGEAF
TRBV6-4	TRBJ2-1	ASSDSVGLAAAHRNEQF
TRBV14	TRBJ2-5	ASSQEVRGVQETQY
TRBV11-3	TRBJ2-7	ASSRAGTGYEQY
TRBV7-9	TRBJ2-7	ASSLAMAPQY
TRBV6-5	TRBJ1-2	ASSYSTAGTHYGYT
TRBV28	TRBJ1-1	ASGDGGGNTEAF
TRBV7-2	TRBJ2-4	ASSNLQGIQY
TRBV28	TRBJ2-7	ASSIPGTSGRYEQY
TRBV2	TRBJ1-5	ATWNRAGQPQH
TRBV5-1	TRBJ2-1	ASSSSGSTNEQF
TRBV6-6	TRBJ2-3	ASGSFGADTQY
TRBV2	TRBJ1-1	ASTTNRVNTEAF
TRBV27	TRBJ2-7	ASSARTGGHEQY
TRBV7-2	TRBJ2-2	ASSLDRYTGELF
TRBV5-3	TRBJ1-3	ARACGTFSGNTIY
TRBV4-1	TRBJ2-1	ASSSRTGDEQF
TRBV28	TRBJ1-2	ASRATGDHGYT
TRBV5-6	TRBJ2-2	ASSLGLGSNTGELF
TRBV7-4	TRBJ1-1	ASSRTKPDRINTEAF
TRBV29-1	TRBJ2-7	SARGGLGDEQY
TRBV7-9	TRBJ1-2	ASSEDGYT
TRBV6-5	TRBJ1-2	ASSYARGDYGYT
TRBV7-7	TRBJ2-3	ASSPQGTDTQY
TRBV18	TRBJ2-5	ASSTGVQETQY
TRBV10-1	TRBJ2-7	ASSGPGDREDEQY
TRBV19	TRBJ2-3	ASSIPSSGGGDTQY
TRBV2	TRBJ1-5	ASTPGGNQPQH
TRBV11-1	TRBJ2-1	ASRRGGTDNEQF
TRBV14	TRBJ2-5	ASSKASPVRAQY
TRBV7-3	TRBJ2-2	ASSLAGGSTGELF
TRBV7-2	TRBJ2-1	ASSSPSGRLYNEQF